A single sample gave rise to the 10 T cell receptor beta chains below, sequenced in a study of blood T cell repertoires in COVID-19. The data were produced by immunoSEQ multiplex PCR, yet TCRdb's version contains in-frame clones alone and is incomplete. The data show approximately 300,000 clones, more than 70% seen once. Source material: peripheral blood. The receptors here all came from a woman in her fifties or sixties with acute or convalescent COVID-19.

This chain uses TRBV6-7 with TRBJ2-2; D may be TRBD2 (6 bases). Being an ORF, TRBV6-7 has a function that is uncertain. The CDR3 totals 16 residues. The V end lost 7 bases, the J end lost 4 bases, and 19 bases lay between the germline ends. The CDR3 region is CASTNGGRSSTGELFF. DNA of the CDR3: TGTGCCAGCACCAACGGGGGTCGAAGTAGCACCGGGGAGCTGTTTTTT.

The CDR3 spells CSAAGGFEQYF. The CDR3 DNA follows: TGCAGTGCCGCAGGGGGCTTCGAGCAGTACTTC. The chain combines TRBV20-1 with TRBJ2-7; 8 positions match TRBD1. In germline, CDR1 is DFQATT, CDR2 SNEGSKA (reference sequence). With V trimmed by 6 bases and J by 6 bases, 4 bases remained unmatched. This CDR3 contains 11 residues.

The chain couples TRBV6-1 to TRBJ2-7; 7 nucleotides agree with TRBD1. Germline-derived CDR1 and CDR2 are MNHNS and SASEGT. There are 15 residues in the CDR3. Trimming took 3 bases from V and 0 from J; bases not matched to a gene: 5. The CDR3 DNA reads as TGTGCCAGCAGTGAGCCCGGGACAGACTCCTACGAGCAGTACTTC. It yields the protein CASSEPGTDSYEQYF.

This chain links TRBV19 with TRBJ1-5; 7 nucleotides match TRBD1. Trimming cost V 5 bases and J 7 bases; bases outside gene matches: 14. Per the germline V gene, CDR1 is LNHDA and CDR2 is SQIVND (reference sequence). This CDR3 is built from 16 residues. The CDR3 region is CASSALYRGAGQPQHF. The CDR3 coding sequence is TGTGCCAGTAGTGCCCTCTACAGGGGAGCGGGCCAGCCCCAGCATTTT.

The V call is TRBV6-6, the J call TRBJ2-7; possible D gene TRBD1, 6 bases. This CDR3 comprises 13 residues. Trimming removed 4 bases at V and 4 bases at J, with 11 bases between. Germline CDR1 is MNHNY and CDR2 is SVGAGI (reference sequence). Written as DNA, the CDR3 is TGTGCCAGCAGTTCCTACAGGGAATACGAGCAGTACTTC. Translation: CASSSYREYEQYF.

The chain links TRBV6-1 to TRBJ1-2; D uncertain. Germline V CDR1 and CDR2: MNHNS, SASEGT. The CDR3 has 11 residues. Trimming left V 0 bases short and J 12 bases short, with 8 bases between. The CDR3 DNA reads TGTGCCAGCAGTGAAGCCCTAGCTAACACCTTC. Translation gives CASSEALANTF.

This clone is a singleton in its sample. The chain joins TRBV6-4 to TRBJ1-2; D remains unclear. This CDR3 has 13 residues. V lost 0 bases, J lost 7 bases, and 9 bases lay in between. Germline CDR1 reads MRHNA; CDR2 reads SNTAGT. This chain's CDR3 is CASSDSFRLGYTF. Here the CDR3 DNA reads TGTGCCAGCAGTGACTCGTTCAGACTTGGCTACACCTTC.

This clone was counted a few times. The chain carries TRBV14 and TRBJ1-1; D is unresolved. The CDR3 has 14 amino acids. With 4 bases removed from V and 1 base from J, the gap between germline ends came to 10 bases. CDR1 SGHDN and CDR2 FVKESK come from the germline V gene. CDR3 in amino acids: CASSPWGGNTEAFF. As DNA, the CDR3 is TGTGCCAGCAGCCCCTGGGGAGGGAACACTGAAGCTTTCTTT.

This clone was observed once. This sequence joins TRBV15 and TRBJ1-4; the match to TRBD1 covers 8 bases. This CDR3 contains 16 residues. Germline V gene lookup returns CDR1 LNHNV and CDR2 YYDKDF (reference sequence). The ends lost 5 bases at V and 7 bases at J; junction bases unmatched: 12. CDR3 loop: CATSAKDRGFGEKLFF. CDR3 DNA sequence: TGTGCCACCAGCGCCAAAGACAGGGGATTTGGTGAAAAACTGTTTTTT.

The V gene is TRBV12-1, the J gene TRBJ1-6; the table calls TRBD1, which could not be checked here. TRBV12-1 is a pseudogene locus. The CDR3 spans 12 residues. For the CDR3, the DNA is TGTGCCAGCAGCATGGTTGGCTCACCCCTCCACTTT. Translation: CASSMVGSPLHF.